The rows below give T cell receptor beta chains drawn from one sample of a study of blood T cells in healthy people across ages. TCRdb reanalysed the 5' RACE reads using MiXCR and keeps one entry per CDR3 protein. The repertoire consists of roughly 730,000 distinct CDR3 sequences, with 56% occurring once and the leading ten covering approximately 24%. Material for sequencing was blood. These receptors were collected from a man aged 35 to 55 in good health. Both conserved end residues are part of each CDR3. A D gene is named only where the DNA matches it firmly. Expanded clones get a size class; other rows say once, few or many, or leave the size out.

V	J	size	D	DNA	CDR3
TRBV5-6	TRBJ2-1	few	.	TGTGCCAGCAGCATCCCGGGCTACTACTACAATGAGCAGTTCTTC	CASSIPGYYYNEQFF
TRBV13	TRBJ2-3	.	.	TGTGCCAGCAGCTTAACGGCGGACATGGGCGCAGATACGCAGTATTTT	CASSLTADMGADTQYF
TRBV7-2	TRBJ2-3	.	.	TGTGCCAGCAGCTTAGTGGGTAGCTGGAGCCGTAGTGAGGATACGCAGTATTTT	CASSLVGSWSRSEDTQYF
TRBV24-1	TRBJ2-3	few	TRBD2	TGTGCCACCAGTGATTTACGGGAGGGGGCAGATACGCAGTATTTT	CATSDLREGADTQYF
TRBV12-5	TRBJ1-1	.	.	TGTGCTAGTGGCCCAGTAGTGGCTCTTGCTGAAGCTTTCTTT	CASGPVVALAEAFF
TRBV28	TRBJ2-3	.	.	TGTGCCAGCAGATCGCGGGGAGATACGCAGTATTTT	CASRSRGDTQYF
TRBV5-1	TRBJ2-1	.	TRBD1	TGCGCCAGCAACCGGGACAGGTCCTACAATGAGCAGTTCTTC	CASNRDRSYNEQFF
TRBV14	TRBJ1-6	.	.	TGTGCCAGCAGCCTCATTGTTTATAATTCACCCCTCCACTTT	CASSLIVYNSPLHF
TRBV24-1	TRBJ2-3	.	.	TGTGCCACCACCGGGTTGGCAGATACGCAGTATTTT	CATTGLADTQYF
TRBV29-1	TRBJ2-7	few	.	TGCAGCGTTGTGGGCGGAGCCCCCTACGAGCAGTACTTC	CSVVGGAPYEQYF
TRBV9	TRBJ2-1	few	.	TGTGCCAGCAGCGGGGGCCACCGACAGTTGTGGGATGAGCAGTTCTTC	CASSGGHRQLWDEQFF
TRBV20-1	TRBJ2-7	.	.	TGCAGTGCTAGTTGGCCCCAGAGCGGGTCCCTCTACGAGCAGTACTTC	CSASWPQSGSLYEQYF
TRBV29-1	TRBJ2-7	few	TRBD1	TGCAGCGTTGTACCCTGGACAGGGGTTGAGCAGTACTTC	CSVVPWTGVEQYF
TRBV25-1	TRBJ1-3	.	.	TGTGCCAGCAGTGATTCCATTGGGACCTCGAACACCATATATTTT	CASSDSIGTSNTIYF
TRBV7-2	TRBJ2-5	few	TRBD2	TGTGCCAGCAGCTTCGGGACTAGCGGGGGGGCCACGACCCAGTACTTC	CASSFGTSGGATTQYF
TRBV6-2/TRBV6-3	TRBJ2-1	.	TRBD2	TGTGCCAGCAGTTACTCGTCGACTAGCGTGTACAATGAGCAGTTCTTC	CASSYSSTSVYNEQFF
TRBV4-1	TRBJ2-3	.	.	TGCGCCAGCAGCCAAGGGGAGCGCCTTGGTGCAGATACGCAGTATTTT	CASSQGERLGADTQYF
TRBV20-1	TRBJ1-1	.	.	TGCAGTGCTAGAGAGCCTCCTTTGAGGGGGAACACTGAAGCTTTCTTT	CSAREPPLRGNTEAFF
TRBV12-3/TRBV12-4	TRBJ2-1	.	.	TGTGCCACCCTAGACCGGGACCCCTACAATGAGCAGTTCTTC	CATLDRDPYNEQFF
TRBV20-1	TRBJ2-5	.	.	TGCAGTGCCACGTCCACCCGGGGGTCAAGTCAAGAGACCCAGTACTTC	CSATSTRGSSQETQYF
TRBV3-1	TRBJ2-1	.	.	TGTGCCAGCAGCCAAGGATGGGTTAACAATGAGCAGTTCTTC	CASSQGWVNNEQFF
TRBV12-3/TRBV12-4	TRBJ1-2	.	TRBD1	TGTGCCAGCAGTTTGCGAATGGCCGGAGACAGGGCGGATGGCTACACCTTC	CASSLRMAGDRADGYTF
TRBV6-2/TRBV6-3	TRBJ2-7	once	.	TGTGCCAGCAGTGACTCCCAGGGGAACGAGCAGTACTTC	CASSDSQGNEQYF
TRBV10-3	TRBJ2-1	.	.	TGTGCCATCAGTCAGTGGAGGCCTACTAACAATGAGCAGTTCTTC	CAISQWRPTNNEQFF
TRBV9	TRBJ2-4	.	.	TGTGCCAGCAGCTCGGGAGTGGTGGTCAACGACATTCAGTACTTC	CASSSGVVVNDIQYF
TRBV11-3	TRBJ2-7	.	.	TGTGCCAGCAGCGAGTCCACTGTGGGCGAGCAGTACTTC	CASSESTVGEQYF
TRBV5-1	TRBJ2-5	.	.	TGCGCCAGCAGCTTGGCTCGTCCGGGACTGGGCCAAGAGACCCAGTACTTC	CASSLARPGLGQETQYF
TRBV29-1	TRBJ1-2	.	.	TGCAGCGCTGAAGAAGGTTATAACTATGGCTACACCTTC	CSAEEGYNYGYTF
TRBV20-1	TRBJ2-4	.	.	TGCAGTGCCCCCCGAGTAGCCAAAAACATTCAGTACTTC	CSAPRVAKNIQYF
TRBV4-2	TRBJ2-6	.	TRBD2	TGTGCCAGCAGCCAAGGGACTAGCGGCCGCTCTGGGGCCAACGTCCTGACTTTC	CASSQGTSGRSGANVLTF
TRBV7-8	TRBJ2-7	many	TRBD1	TGTGCCAGCAGCCGACCTATTCGGGACAGGGGAAGTGAGCAGTACTTC	CASSRPIRDRGSEQYF
TRBV7-2	TRBJ2-2	.	.	TGTGCCAGCAGCTTGCCTAAGAACACCGGGGAGCTGTTTTTT	CASSLPKNTGELFF
TRBV5-1	TRBJ2-5	.	.	TGCGCCAGCAGACGGGGCCCGACGGCGGTGGGGACCCAGTACTTC	CASRRGPTAVGTQYF
TRBV5-1	TRBJ1-1	.	.	TGCGCCAGCAGCTACGCAGGGGATCAGAACACTGAAGCTTTCTTT	CASSYAGDQNTEAFF
TRBV7-2	TRBJ2-7	.	TRBD2	TGTGCCAGCAGCAAGTCGAGCGGGAGGGTTCTTTGGGCCCTCTACGAGCAGTACTTC	CASSKSSGRVLWALYEQYF
TRBV28	TRBJ2-7	.	TRBD1	TGTGCCAGCAGTTCGGGACAGCCGATCTACGAGCAGTACTTC	CASSSGQPIYEQYF
TRBV6-5	TRBJ1-5	.	.	TGTGCCAGCGGCCCGATCCCAGGGCGTAGCAATCAGCCCCAGCATTTT	CASGPIPGRSNQPQHF
TRBV12-3/TRBV12-4	TRBJ2-7	.	.	TGTGCCAGCAGTTCCCTAGCTCTGGCCTACGAGCAGTACTTC	CASSSLALAYEQYF
TRBV6-4	TRBJ2-4	.	TRBD2	TGTGCCAGCAGTCACGAGGCAGGGTGGCAGGCTAGCGGGATGGTAGCCAAAAACATTCAGTACTTC	CASSHEAGWQASGMVAKNIQYF
TRBV20-1	TRBJ2-7	.	TRBD2	TGCAGTGCTAGCGTCCTAGCGGGAATCGCTAGCTCCTACGAGCAGTACTTC	CSASVLAGIASSYEQYF
TRBV6-1	TRBJ1-2	.	.	TGTGCCAGCAAAGACAGCGGAGGATATGGCTACACCTTC	CASKDSGGYGYTF
TRBV12-3/TRBV12-4	TRBJ2-1	few	.	TGTGCCAGCAGTTTAAAGCGGGCCGGCTCCTACAATGAGCAGTTCTTC	CASSLKRAGSYNEQFF
TRBV5-4	TRBJ2-3	.	.	TGTGCCAGCAGCGCCACCGGTAGGCAAGTAGAGACACAGTATTTT	CASSATGRQVETQYF
TRBV24-1	TRBJ2-5	.	TRBD1	TGTGCCACCAGTGGGCTCGACGGGACAGGGGACCAAGAGACCCAGTACTTC	CATSGLDGTGDQETQYF
TRBV5-1	TRBJ2-7	.	TRBD2	TGCGCCACCACCGGGACTAGCGGTACCTACGAGCAGTACTTC	CATTGTSGTYEQYF
TRBV20-1	TRBJ2-3	.	TRBD1	TGCAGTGCCCAGCCGGGACAGGGGTACGCAGATACGCAGTATTTT	CSAQPGQGYADTQYF
TRBV7-2	TRBJ2-3	few	TRBD2	TGTGCCAGCAGCTTAACTAGCGGGGGTGGCACAGATACGCAGTATTTT	CASSLTSGGGTDTQYF
TRBV12-3/TRBV12-4	TRBJ2-3	.	TRBD2	TGTGCCAGCAGTTCAGCGGGAGCTTACATAGATACGCAGTATTTT	CASSSAGAYIDTQYF
TRBV10-3	TRBJ2-1	.	.	TGTGCCATCAGTACTGGGGGGTCCTACAATGAGCAGTTCTTC	CAISTGGSYNEQFF